The clone carrying this TCR beta chain was observed at least ten times. Its antigen remains unidentified. CDR3 size: 16 residues. With 2 bases removed from V and 0 bases from J, the gap between germline ends came to 14 bases. CDR1 and CDR2 (germline): SGHRS, YFSETQ. This entry belongs to a study of blood T cells in healthy people across ages. For the second PCR, which ran for roughly 6 to 12 cycles, a sample-barcoded 5' primer and a J-beta primer mix were used. From the 5' RACE reads, TCRdb called clonotypes with MiXCR, one entry per CDR3 protein. The repertoire includes some 1.4 million distinct CDR3 sequences, approximately 40% of them detected once, and 6.5% to 10% sits in the top ten. Study results and limitations: Long-lived donors exceeded aged donors in naive CD4+ cells and diversity.

This chain uses TRBV5-1 with TRBJ1-1; the D gene is possibly TRBD1 (6 bases). The TCR sequence derives from a woman aged 18-30 years in good health. The sequenced sample was blood. In DNA, the CDR3 is TGCGCCAGCAGCTTAGAGGATGGACAGCTGAACACTGAAGCTTTCTTT. This translates into CASSLEDGQLNTEAFF.